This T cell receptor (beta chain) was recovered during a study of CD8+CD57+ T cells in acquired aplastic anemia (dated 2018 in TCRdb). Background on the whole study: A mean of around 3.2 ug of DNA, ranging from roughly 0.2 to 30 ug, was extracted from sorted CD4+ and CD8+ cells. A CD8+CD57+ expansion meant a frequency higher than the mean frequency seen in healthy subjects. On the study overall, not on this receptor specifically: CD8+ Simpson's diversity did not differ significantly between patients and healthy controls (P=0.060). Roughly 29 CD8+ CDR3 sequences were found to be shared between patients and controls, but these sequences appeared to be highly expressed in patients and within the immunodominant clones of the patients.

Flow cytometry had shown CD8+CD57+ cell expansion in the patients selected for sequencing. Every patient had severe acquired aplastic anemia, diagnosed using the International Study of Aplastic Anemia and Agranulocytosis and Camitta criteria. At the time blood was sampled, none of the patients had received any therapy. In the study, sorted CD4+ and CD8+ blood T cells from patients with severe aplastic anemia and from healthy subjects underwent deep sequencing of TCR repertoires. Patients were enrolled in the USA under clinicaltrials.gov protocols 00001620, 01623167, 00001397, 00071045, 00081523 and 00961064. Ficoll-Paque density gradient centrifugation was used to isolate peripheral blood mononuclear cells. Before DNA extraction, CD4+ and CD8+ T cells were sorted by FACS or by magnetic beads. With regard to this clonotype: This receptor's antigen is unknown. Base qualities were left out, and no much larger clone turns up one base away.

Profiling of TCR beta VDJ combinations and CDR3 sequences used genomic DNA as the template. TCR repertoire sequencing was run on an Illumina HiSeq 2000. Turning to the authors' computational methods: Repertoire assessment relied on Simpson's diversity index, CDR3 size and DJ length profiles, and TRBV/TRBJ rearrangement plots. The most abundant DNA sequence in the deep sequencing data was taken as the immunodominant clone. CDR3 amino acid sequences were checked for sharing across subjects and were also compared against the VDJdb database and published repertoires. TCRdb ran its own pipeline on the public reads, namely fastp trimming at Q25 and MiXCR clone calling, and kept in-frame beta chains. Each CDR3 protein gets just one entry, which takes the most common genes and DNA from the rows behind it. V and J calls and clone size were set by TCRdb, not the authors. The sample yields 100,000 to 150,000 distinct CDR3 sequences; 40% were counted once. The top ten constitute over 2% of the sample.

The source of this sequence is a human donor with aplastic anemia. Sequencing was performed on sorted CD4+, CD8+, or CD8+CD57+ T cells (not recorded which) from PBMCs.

The DNA is as follows: TGTGCCAGCAGCCCAGACCCCGGCTACGAGCAGTTCTTC. The translation is CASSPDPGYEQFF. The sequence links TRBV25-1 to TRBJ2-1, with no confident D gene call. From cysteine to phenylalanine, the CDR3 is 13 amino acids long. CDR3 DNA only is kept here, 39 bases in frame from base 1. The CDR1 and CDR2 encoded by the germline V gene are MGHDK and SYGVNS. The junction carries 16 bases between V and J, which are trimmed by 6 bases and 10 bases respectively.